Sequencing of this T cell receptor (beta chain) was carried out in a study of blood T cells in healthy people across ages. The CDR3 has 13 amino acids. Trimming pared 6 bases from V and 2 bases from J, leaving 12 bases between. The germline V gene has CDR1 DFQATT and CDR2 SNEGSKA (reference sequence). PCR was performed a second time for about 7 to 11 cycles using a sample-barcoded 5' primer and a J-beta primer mix. TCRdb passed the 5' RACE reads through MiXCR, listing each CDR3 protein once. Of a few hundred thousand distinct CDR3 sequences listed, around 27% are singletons. These data were also filed under a second study, of T cells of mothers and their children. That paper adds: The donors comprised roughly 6 children and their three healthy Caucasian mothers. The M1S primer of the second PCR added sample barcodes and 2-4 random nucleotides. Slightly higher but non-significant overlap marked related mother-child pairs versus unrelated pairs. The authors detected no persistent microchimeric T cell clones.

The receptor was isolated from a boy aged 2 to 10 in good health. The sequencing input was blood. The chain combines TRBV20-1 with TRBJ2-3, with D perhaps matching TRBD2 (6 bases). CDR3 DNA: TGCAGTGCGTCACGCGGGAACACAGATACGCAGTATTTT. It specifies CSASRGNTDTQYF.